This entry concerns a single T cell receptor beta chain. What it binds is not known. CDR3 length: 14 residues. Germline CDR1 and CDR2: LNHNV and YYDKDF (reference sequence). V lost 0 bases, J lost 5 bases, and 11 bases lay in between. The data were taken from a study of cytomegalovirus exposure and HLA in healthy donors. The PCR had 60 Vbeta and 13 Jbeta primers. Per the original data handling: A follow-up analysis tallied approximately 85 million unique TCR beta chains, approximately 10 million shared. Sequencing used immunoSEQ multiplex PCR; TCRdb keeps in-frame clones, though not all of them. V, J and clone size are taken as reported in that table, and D and trimming were inferred from the DNA itself. Among under 150,000 clones listed, 65% to 80% were seen once. Notes on the study in general: Several V segments, TRBV6-2 and TRBV6-3 among them, could not be told apart and were dropped. A missense DCLRE1C variant was associated with V- and J-gene trimming of TCR beta chains in a later analysis, and an independent cohort replicated the association.

This chain joins TRBV15 and TRBJ2-7, with D maybe TRBD1 (6 bases). The TCR originated in a woman in her 40s in good health and CMV-seronegative. Sequenced input: PBMCs. The CDR3 here is CATSRDLNRDEQYF. CDR3 coding DNA: TGTGCCACCAGCAGAGACCTGAACAGGGACGAGCAGTACTTC. The full variable domain, in which reference TRBV15 and TRBJ2-7 provide the parts outside the CDR3, is DAMVIQNPRYQVTQFGKPVTLSCSQTLNHNVMYWYQQKSSQAPKLLFHYYDKDFNNEADTPDNFQSRRPNTSFCFLDIRSPGLGDTAMYLCATSRDLNRDEQYFGPGTRLTVT.